This T cell receptor beta chain emerged from a study of early T cells in non-severe SARS-CoV-2 infection. This clonotype was seen many times. Each CDR3 protein is one row after TCRdb ran MiXCR on the 5' RACE reads. The sample has 50,000 to 60,000 distinct CDR3 sequences; more than 7% are singletons. The germline V and J ends were trimmed by 2 bases and 2 bases, with 11 bases remaining between them. Germline lookup yields CDR1 DFQATT and CDR2 SNEGSKA (reference sequence). CDR3 length equals 14 residues. The genes are TRBV20-1 and TRBJ2-3, with D unclear. This TCR was sampled from an adult who was a healthcare worker with PCR-confirmed SARS-CoV-2 infection or an uninfected control (not recorded which). The sequencing input was whole blood. The CDR3 sequence: CSARTGLATDTQYF. The CDR3 DNA reads as TGCAGTGCTAGAACGGGCCTGGCCACAGATACGCAGTATTTT.